The clone carrying this T cell receptor (beta chain) was seen a few times. V dropped 1 base and J dropped 2 bases, with 15 bases sitting between them. Germline assignment: CDR1 LGHNA and CDR2 YNFKEQ. CDR3 length: 16 residues. Unique molecular identifiers featured in how the TCRbeta library was prepared. TCRdb fed the PCR reads into MiXCR, producing one record per CDR3 protein. The sample consists of 350,000 to 450,000 distinct CDR3 sequences, roughly 22% of them appearing once. The data are from a study of T-cell reconstitution after alpha-beta-depleted transplantation in children. The TCR comes from a human donor who donated a stem cell graft to a child with acute myeloid leukemia. The sample in question was PBMCs from the stem cell graft donor, obtained from the stem cell graft. The rearrangement links TRBV4-2 to TRBJ2-7; D is perhaps TRBD2 (5 bases). As DNA, the CDR3 is TGTGCCAGCAGCCAAGTTTTGGACTGGCGGGCCTACGAGCAGTACTTC. The encoded protein is CASSQVLDWRAYEQYF.